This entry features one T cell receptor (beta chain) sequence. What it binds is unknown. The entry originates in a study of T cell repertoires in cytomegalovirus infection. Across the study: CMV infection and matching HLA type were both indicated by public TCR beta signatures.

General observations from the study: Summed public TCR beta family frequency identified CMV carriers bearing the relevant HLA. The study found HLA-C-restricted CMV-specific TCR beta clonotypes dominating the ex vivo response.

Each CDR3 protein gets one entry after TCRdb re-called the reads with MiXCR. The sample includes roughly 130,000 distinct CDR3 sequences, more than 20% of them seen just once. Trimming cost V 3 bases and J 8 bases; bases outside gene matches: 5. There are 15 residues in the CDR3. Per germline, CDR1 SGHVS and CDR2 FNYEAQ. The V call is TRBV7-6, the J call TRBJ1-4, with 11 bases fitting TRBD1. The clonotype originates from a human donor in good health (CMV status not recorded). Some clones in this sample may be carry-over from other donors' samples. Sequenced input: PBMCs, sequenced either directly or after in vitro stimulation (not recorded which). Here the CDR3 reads CASSLVGTGGEKLFF. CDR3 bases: TGTGCCAGCAGCTTGGTCGGGACAGGGGGGGAAAAACTGTTTTTT.